This entry lists 14 T cell receptor delta chains sequenced from one sample in a study of gammadelta T cells in human blood. TCRdb applied CATT to the RT-PCR reads for clone calling. The data hold roughly 290 delta-chain clones, with about 40% observed a single time. The sample comprised Vgamma9Vdelta2 gamma-delta T cells from infant blood. The receptors come from a human donor.

Relative to its sample, this clone is hyperexpanded. The chain carries TRDV2 and TRDJ2, with 8 bases identical to TRDD3. The length of the CDR3 is 20 residues. J gave up 0 bases and V 0 bases, and 14 bases lay outside the gene matches. Germline CDR1 is GEAIGNYY and CDR2 is EKD. The CDR3 loop reads CACDTVGDTQGRPLTAQLFF. CDR3 DNA: TGTGCCTGTGACACCGTCGGGGATACTCAAGGCAGACCTTTGACAGCACAACTCTTCTTT.

About this clone itself: A read error is likely here: a far larger clone is one base away. The chain combines TRDV2 with TRDJ2; 10 nucleotides match TRDD3. TCRdb gives no J gene; it was assigned here by matching the DNA to germline. The CDR3 sequence is 19 residues long. Germline values: CDR1 GEAIGNYY, CDR2 EKD. CDR3 bases: TGTGCCTGTGACTCCTTACTGGGGGATGCCGGTACTTTGACAGGACAACTCTTCTTT. It yields the protein CACDSLLGDAGTLTGQLFF.

Within the sample, this clone is hyperexpanded (1% or more). V is TRDV2 and J is TRDJ2; TRDD3 aligns across 8 bases. V was pared by 0 bases and J by 5 bases, with 1 base of the junction left unmatched. CDR1 is GEAIGNYY and CDR2 is EKD in the germline V gene. The CDR3 runs to 14 residues. The CDR3 protein is CACDTLGDTAQLFF. CDR3 nucleotide sequence: TGTGCCTGTGACACCTTGGGGGATACAGCACAACTCTTCTTT.

This clone is labeled as hyperexpanded. Other DNA sequences of this sample code for an identical CDR3. V and J are TRDV2 and TRDJ2, with a weak D call TRDD3 (5 bases). V lost 0 bases to trimming and J lost 0 bases, with 7 bases between them. Looked up from germline, CDR1 is GEAIGNYY and CDR2 is EKD. The length of the CDR3 is 15 residues. This chain's CDR3 is CACDTVGALTAQLFF. CDR3 sequence (DNA): TGTGCCTGTGACACCGTTGGGGCTTTGACAGCACAACTCTTCTTT.

This clone was observed a handful of times. A far bigger clonotype differs at one base, so this is likely a read error. V gene TRDV2 combines with J gene TRDJ3; D not resolved. The CDR3 length is 13 residues. Per germline, CDR1 GEAIGNYY and CDR2 EKD. The CDR3 region has the DNA TGTGCCTGTGACACCTGGGACACCCGACCGATGTTTTTC. Its translation is CACDTWDTRPMFF.

This clone was counted only a few times. A read error is possible here, since a much larger clone lies one base away. The chain links TRDV2 to TRDJ2, with D maybe TRDD3 (6 bases). Germline CDR1 and CDR2: GEAIGNYY and EKD. V was cut by 3 bases and J by 6 bases, with 19 bases left in between. This CDR3 has 16 amino acids. DNA of the CDR3: TGTGCCTGTGACCGGATGGGGGGGTCTCAGGCAGCACAACTCTTCTTT. Protein sequence: CACDRMGGSQAAQLFF.

This clone showed up just once. A far more abundant clone sits one base away, making this likely a read error. J is TRDJ3 and V is TRDV2; 13 bases align to TRDD3. In the absence of a J gene in TCRdb, the DNA was matched to germline to assign it here. The CDR3 spans 21 residues. Germline CDR1 and CDR2: GEAIGNYY and EKD. The V and J ends lost 0 bases and 0 bases, in that order; junction bases with no gene match: 7. CDR3 region: CACDTGLGDTKSSWDTRQMFF. The CDR3 nucleotides are TGTGCCTGTGACACCGGACTGGGGGATACGAAAAGCTCCTGGGACACCCGACAGATGTTTTTC.

This clone has more than one count but fewer than ten. For this DNA, TCRdb reports the protein of a much larger clone, which diverges at residue 8, most likely from a read error; the protein presented here is translated directly from the DNA. This chain uses TRDV2 with TRDJ2; D possibly corresponds to TRDD3 (6 bases). The J gene comes from matching the DNA to germline here; TCRdb lacks it. Trimming shortened V by 3 bases and J by 6 bases, and 19 bases separated the two germline ends. Germline V lookup: CDR1 GEAIGNYY, CDR2 EKD. The CDR3 length is 16 residues. The CDR3 nucleotides are TGTGCCTGTGACCTGATGGGGGTGTCTCAGGCAGCACAACTCTTCTTT. Residues: CACDLMGVSQAAQLFF.

Details on this clone: The likely explanation is a read error, given a far larger clone one base away. V is TRDV2 and J is TRDJ3, with 10 bases lining up with TRDD3. In the absence of a J gene in TCRdb, the DNA was matched to germline to assign it here. CDR1 and CDR2 from the germline V gene are GEAIGNYY and EKD. This CDR3 is 20 amino acids long. CDR3 region: CACDSSTGGWSSWGTRQMFF. CDR3 sequence (DNA): TGTGCCTGTGACTCCAGTACTGGGGGATGGAGCTCCTGGGGCACCCGACAGATGTTTTTC.

A few counts support this clone. This probably arose from a read error, given a far larger clone one base away. The same CDR3 arises from other DNA sequences in this sample as well. The chain is built from TRDV2 and TRDJ1; TRDD3 agrees at 11 bases. The length of the CDR3 is 13 residues. Germline values: CDR1 GEAIGNYY, CDR2 EKD. In DNA, the CDR3 is TGTGCATGTGACACCTGGGGGATACATAAACTCATCTTT. This sequence encodes CACDTWGIHKLIF.

Comments on this clone: A read error is likely here: a far larger clone is one base away. Other DNA sequences in the sample encode the same CDR3. The V call is TRDV2, the J call TRDJ1, with TRDD3 identical over 11 bases. The J gene comes from matching the DNA to germline here; TCRdb lacks it. The CDR3 covers 13 residues. The germline CDR1 and CDR2 sequences are GEAIGNYY and EKD. CDR3 nucleotides: TGTGCCTGCGACACCTGGGGGATACATAAACTCATCTTT. This encodes CACDTWGIHKLIF.

In the case of this clone: It is likely a read error: a sequence one base away is far more abundant. This same CDR3 is encoded by further DNA sequences in the sample. This chain connects TRDV2 to TRDJ2; a possible D gene is TRDD3 (5 bases). The length of the CDR3 is 15 residues. Germline assignment: CDR1 GEAIGNYY and CDR2 EKD. CDR3 amino acids: CACDTVGALTAQLFF. DNA for the CDR3: TGTGCATGTGACACCGTTGGGGCTTTGACAGCACAACTCTTCTTT.

In regard to this clone: This likely stems from a read error, as it lies one base from a far larger clone. The chain has TRDV2 and TRDJ3; D may be TRDD3 (6 bases). The J gene was not available in TCRdb and was assigned here by matching the DNA to germline segments. V was trimmed by 2 bases and J by 0 bases, leaving 13 bases between them. The CDR3 contains 18 residues. Per germline, CDR1 GEAIGNYY and CDR2 EKD. The CDR3 sequence: CACDIPGDGSWDTRQMFF. Here the CDR3 DNA reads TGTGCCTGTGACATACCGGGGGACGGCTCCTGGGACACCCGACAGATGTTTTTC.

In the case of this clone: It differs at one base from a far larger clone, so likely a read error. Other DNA sequences of this sample code for an identical CDR3. The chain is built from TRDV2 and TRDJ3; D uncertain. The J gene was not available in TCRdb and was assigned here by matching the DNA to germline segments. The CDR3 consists of 20 residues. Trimming cost V 1 base and J 0 bases, with 18 bases left between them. Germline CDR1 and CDR2: GEAIGNYY and EKD. The CDR3 reads CACDTVLESQSSWDTRQMFF. CDR3 DNA sequence: TGTGCCTGTGACACTGTCTTGGAGTCCCAAAGCTCCTGGGACACCCGACAGATGTTTTTC.